The 28 T cell receptor beta chains listed next were all sequenced from one sample in a study of graft-versus-host responses after intestinal transplantation. The antigens for these receptors are not known. Libraries were prepared by immunoSEQ multiplex PCR; TCRdb keeps only in-frame clonotypes and omits some of them. Of some 62,000 clones detected, 90% to 95% appear once; the ten largest clones hold about 1.7%. The sample consisted of unstimulated CD8+ T cells sorted from spleen or lymph node cells, taken before transplant. The receptors here all came from a human donor who was the organ donor for an intestinal transplant.

The chain carries TRBV10-2 and TRBJ1-6; D call uncertain. The CDR3 length is 16 residues. V lost 2 bases to trimming and J lost 7 bases, with 15 bases between them. Germline CDR1 reads WSHSY; CDR2 reads SAAADI. This chain's CDR3 is CASSEIPRGGNSPLHF. The CDR3 DNA reads TGCGCCAGCAGTGAGATCCCTCGGGGAGGAAATTCACCCCTCCACTTT.

The chain carries TRBV28 and TRBJ2-7; D is perhaps TRBD1 (8 bases). The germline V gene encodes CDR1 MDHEN and CDR2 SYDVKM. Between the trimmed V and J ends, which lost 4 bases and 2 bases, there was a span of 15 bases. The CDR3 extends over 15 amino acids. CDR3 in amino acids: CASSSVTGGAYEQYF. CDR3 nucleotides: TGTGCCAGCAGTTCCGTCACAGGGGGGGCCTACGAGCAGTACTTC.

The chain employs TRBV7-2 and TRBJ1-1; perhaps TRBD1 as D (6 bases). V was trimmed by 2 bases and J by 0 bases, leaving 16 bases between them. The CDR3 extends over 17 amino acids. Per germline, CDR1 SGHTA and CDR2 FQGNSA. CDR3: CASSLSRGTPMNTEAFF. The DNA of the CDR3 is TGTGCCAGCAGCTTAAGTAGGGGGACGCCGATGAACACTGAAGCTTTCTTT.

The chain links TRBV15 to TRBJ1-5; 8 bases are shared with TRBD1. The CDR3 totals 15 residues. V lost 11 bases, J lost 4 bases, and 13 bases stayed unmatched. Germline V lookup: CDR1 LNHNV, CDR2 YYDKDF (reference sequence). CDR3: CASDPTGAGNQPQHF. The CDR3 coding sequence is TGTGCCTCGGACCCGACAGGGGCCGGGAATCAGCCCCAGCATTTT.

This clone is a singleton in its sample. This chain connects TRBV18 to TRBJ2-1; the D is unclear. There are 16 residues in the CDR3. Germline CDR1 KGHSH, CDR2 LQKENI. Trimming pared 6 bases from V and 0 bases from J, leaving 15 bases between. CDR3 in DNA: TGTGCCAGCTCGCTCGGCGGCCTTAGCTCCTACAATGAGCAGTTCTTC. It yields the protein CASSLGGLSSYNEQFF.

V usage is TRBV7-9 and J usage is TRBJ2-1; maybe TRBD1 (5 bases). Trimming pared 4 bases from V and 4 bases from J, leaving 11 bases between. The CDR3 is 14 residues long. The germline gives CDR1 SEHNR, CDR2 FQNEAQ (reference sequence). The CDR3 nucleotides read TGTGCCAGCAGCTGGACACTTTTTTACAATGAGCAGTTCTTC. This encodes CASSWTLFYNEQFF.

The chain is built from TRBV4-2 and TRBJ2-7; TRBD1 matches 9 bases. This CDR3 is 15 amino acids long. The V segment lost 5 bases and the J segment 5 bases; nucleotides outside the gene matches: 10. Germline V gives CDR1 LGHNA, CDR2 YNFKEQ. The CDR3 DNA is TGTGCCAGCAGCGCCCGGACAGGGGTTTTCGACGAGCAGTACTTC. Encoded protein: CASSARTGVFDEQYF.

This clone occurred once. Here the CDR3 reads CASSVGGSYNEQFF. CDR3 sequence (DNA): TGTGCCAGCAGTGTGGGGGGCTCCTACAATGAGCAGTTCTTC. The chain has TRBV27 and TRBJ2-1, with D possibly being TRBD2 (6 bases). Germline loops: CDR1 MNHEY, CDR2 SMNVEV (reference sequence). CDR3 length: 14 amino acids. The V end lost 5 bases, the J end lost 0 bases, and 8 bases lay between the germline ends.

This clone was seen only once. The chain links TRBV5-1 to TRBJ2-2; 9 nucleotides align to TRBD1. CDR1 and CDR2 from the germline V gene are SGHRS and YFSETQ. Germline trimming cut 4 bases from V and 0 bases from J; bases unmatched to any gene: 10. The CDR3 contains 18 residues. CDR3 sequence (DNA): TGCGCCAGCAGCGCCTGGCCTAGGACAGGGGCGAACACCGGGGAGCTGTTTTTT. Its protein product is CASSAWPRTGANTGELFF.

The chain uses TRBV29-1 and TRBJ2-4, with TRBD2 identical over 8 bases. After removal of 7 bases from V and 1 base from J, the junction contained 6 bases not matched to a gene. The CDR3 contains 14 residues. The V gene's germline CDR1 is SQVTM and CDR2 ANQGSEA. CDR3 sequence (DNA): TGCAGCGCCGCGGGAGGCCTGGCCAAAAACATTCAGTACTTC. This gives the protein CSAAGGLAKNIQYF.

The chain couples TRBV7-9 to TRBJ1-4; possible D gene TRBD1, 5 bases. This CDR3 has 16 amino acids. Germline CDR1 and CDR2: SEHNR and FQNEAQ (reference sequence). V dropped 5 bases and J dropped 7 bases, with 20 bases sitting between them. CDR3 bases: TGTGCCAGCAGCCCCAACCCGGGGAACGGGGGTGAAAAACTGTTTTTT. Translated: CASSPNPGNGGEKLFF.

This clone has a single count. The chain carries TRBV28 and TRBJ2-2, with TRBD1 identical over 10 bases. V lost 2 bases to trimming and J lost 6 bases; unmatched junction nucleotides: 3. The CDR3 is 15 amino acids. Germline CDR1 and CDR2: MDHEN and SYDVKM. This CDR3 reads CASSLGTGAPGELFF. CDR3 bases: TGTGCCAGCAGTTTAGGGACAGGGGCCCCCGGGGAGCTGTTTTTT.

J is TRBJ1-5 and V is TRBV19; D gene uncertain. Germline CDR1 and CDR2: LNHDA and SQIVND (reference sequence). Trimming took off 3 bases at V and 6 bases at J, with 6 bases between the two ends. The CDR3 totals 12 residues. CDR3 protein: CASSIGSQPQHF. The CDR3 DNA follows: TGTGCCAGTAGTATCGGGTCTCAGCCCCAGCATTTT.

The chain is built from TRBV5-1 and TRBJ2-7; TRBD2 aligns across 10 bases. Germline CDR1 reads SGHRS; CDR2 reads YFSETQ. J was trimmed by 4 bases and V by 0 bases; bases with no gene match: 4. This CDR3 contains 15 residues. The CDR3 loop reads CASSLASSGSYEQYF. CDR3 nucleotides: TGCGCCAGCAGCTTGGCGTCTAGCGGGAGTTACGAGCAGTACTTC.

This chain connects TRBV30 to TRBJ2-7; a weak D match, TRBD1 (6 bases). Germline V gives CDR1 GTSNPN, CDR2 SVGIG (reference sequence). V was pared by 2 bases and J by 3 bases, with 14 bases between. The CDR3 sequence is 14 residues long. CDR3 protein: CAWSQITGIYEQYF. The CDR3 DNA follows: TGTGCCTGGAGTCAAATCACAGGGATCTACGAGCAGTACTTC.

CDR3 DNA: TGTGCCAGCAGCCCCTGCTGTGGGCAAACCTACTCCTACAATGAGCAGTTCTTC. Translation gives CASSPCCGQTYSYNEQFF. The chain couples TRBV7-3 to TRBJ2-1; D is unclear. Germline CDR1 and CDR2: SGHTA and FQGTGA. This CDR3 is 18 amino acids long. V lost 5 bases and J 0 bases, leaving 20 bases between the germline ends.

The chain employs TRBV6-1 and TRBJ1-1; D ambiguous. The CDR3 loop spans 13 amino acids. V shed 9 bases and J shed 0 bases, with 11 bases lying between them. CDR1 is MNHNS and CDR2 is SASEGT in the germline V gene. The CDR3 region has the DNA TGTGCCAGTTTACAGTTAATGAACACTGAAGCTTTCTTT. Translating gives CASLQLMNTEAFF.

V gene TRBV10-2 combines with J gene TRBJ1-5; D is perhaps TRBD1 (6 bases). V dropped 3 bases and J dropped 5 bases, with 11 bases sitting between them. Germline V lookup: CDR1 WSHSY, CDR2 SAAADI. The CDR3 has 14 residues. This CDR3 reads CASSDGGVDQPQHF. CDR3 nucleotides: TGCGCCAGCAGTGATGGGGGCGTCGATCAGCCCCAGCATTTT.

The rearrangement links TRBV28 to TRBJ2-7; D is ambiguous. The germline V gene has CDR1 MDHEN and CDR2 SYDVKM. The V gene lost 1 base and the J gene lost 5 bases, with 6 bases spanning the gap. The CDR3 is 12 residues long. CDR3 residues: CASSLLGHEQYF. The DNA for the CDR3 is TGTGCCAGCAGTTTATTGGGCCACGAGCAGTACTTC.

The genes are TRBV11-2 and TRBJ2-7; a weak D match, TRBD2 (5 bases). The V gene's germline CDR1 is SGHAT and CDR2 FQNNGV. Trimming took 0 bases from V and 4 from J, leaving 16 bases between them. CDR3 length: 16 amino acids. The CDR3 protein is CASSLDGGLPEYEQYF. The DNA of the CDR3 is TGTGCCAGCAGCTTAGATGGTGGACTGCCCGAGTACGAGCAGTACTTC.

Only one count was recorded for this clone. The chain carries TRBV6-6 and TRBJ2-1; D ambiguous. This CDR3 is built from 15 residues. Germline CDR1 MNHNY, CDR2 SVGAGI (reference sequence). V lost 4 bases to trimming and J lost 0 bases, with 10 bases between them. The CDR3 nucleotides read TGTGCCAGCAGTTTGCCGGGTTCCTCCTACAATGAGCAGTTCTTC. Its protein product is CASSLPGSSYNEQFF.

V is TRBV7-9 and J is TRBJ1-5; D gene uncertain. CDR3 length: 12 residues. The ends were cut back, 1 base at V and 6 bases at J, with 4 bases in the middle. The germline V gene has CDR1 SEHNR and CDR2 FQNEAQ (reference sequence). CDR3 sequence (DNA): TGTGCCAGCAGCTTAGAAGCTCAGCCCCAGCATTTT. Translated, it gives CASSLEAQPQHF.

The gene calls are TRBV7-9 and TRBJ1-2, with 7 bases that match TRBD1. V lost 4 bases, J lost 13 bases, and 9 bases stayed unmatched. This CDR3 has 12 amino acids. CDR1 SEHNR and CDR2 FQNEAQ come from the germline V gene (reference sequence). In nucleotides, the CDR3 is TGTGCCAGCAGCTCCAAGACAGGGTCCTCCACCTTC. It is translated as CASSSKTGSSTF.

The chain has TRBV19 and TRBJ2-1; perhaps TRBD2 as D (5 bases). Trimming left V 5 bases short and J 0 bases short, with 11 bases between. The CDR3 spans 15 residues. The germline V gene encodes CDR1 LNHDA and CDR2 SQIVND (reference sequence). The CDR3 DNA follows: TGTGCCAGTAGTTCGGACTCGAGCTCCTACAATGAGCAGTTCTTC. Protein product: CASSSDSSSYNEQFF.

The chain combines TRBV29-1 with TRBJ2-3; 9 nucleotides line up with TRBD1. The germline V gene encodes CDR1 SQVTM and CDR2 ANQGSEA. Trimming cost V 6 bases and J 7 bases; bases outside gene matches: 5. The CDR3 covers 12 residues. The CDR3 sequence: CSVHGTGYTQYF. CDR3 nucleotides: TGCAGCGTGCACGGGACAGGGTATACGCAGTATTTT.

This chain joins TRBV2 and TRBJ1-5; D possibly corresponds to TRBD1 (6 bases). This CDR3 has 14 amino acids. Looked up from germline, CDR1 is SNHLY and CDR2 is FYNNEI. The V end was cut by 5 bases, the J end by 3 bases, with 11 bases between. The CDR3 DNA sequence: TGTGCCAGCAGTCCCGGGACATTCAATCAGCCCCAGCATTTT. Translation gives CASSPGTFNQPQHF.

This chain connects TRBV5-1 to TRBJ2-3; the match to TRBD2 covers 7 bases. This CDR3 has 14 amino acids. Germline V gene sequence: CDR1 SGHRS, CDR2 YFSETQ. Losses at the gene ends were 7 bases for V and 3 bases for J; bases not matched to a gene: 8. The CDR3 region has the DNA TGCGCCAGCGGGGAGGGAGTTTCGACAGATACGCAGTATTTT. It translates to CASGEGVSTDTQYF.

This clone was seen a handful of times. This chain links TRBV7-9 with TRBJ2-3; tentatively, D is TRBD2 (6 bases). This CDR3 spans 12 amino acids. The V gene's germline CDR1 is SEHNR and CDR2 FQNEAQ (reference sequence). Trimming took off 4 bases at V and 6 bases at J, with 8 bases between the two ends. The CDR3 nucleotides read TGTGCCAGCAGCTCCGGGAGTGATACGCAGTATTTT. Translating gives CASSSGSDTQYF.